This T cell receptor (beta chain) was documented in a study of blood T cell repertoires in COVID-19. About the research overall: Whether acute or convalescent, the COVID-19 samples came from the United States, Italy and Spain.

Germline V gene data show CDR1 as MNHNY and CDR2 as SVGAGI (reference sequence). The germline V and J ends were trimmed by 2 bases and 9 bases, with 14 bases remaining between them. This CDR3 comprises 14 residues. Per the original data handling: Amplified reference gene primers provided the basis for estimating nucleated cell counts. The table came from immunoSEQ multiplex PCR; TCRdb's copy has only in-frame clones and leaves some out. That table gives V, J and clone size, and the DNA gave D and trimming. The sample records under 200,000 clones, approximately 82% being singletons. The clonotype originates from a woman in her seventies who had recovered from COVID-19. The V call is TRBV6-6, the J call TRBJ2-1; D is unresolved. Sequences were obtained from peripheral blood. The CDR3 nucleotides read TGTGCCAGCAGTTACGCGGCAGCCCTCGGTGAGCAGTTCTTC. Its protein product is CASSYAAALGEQFF.